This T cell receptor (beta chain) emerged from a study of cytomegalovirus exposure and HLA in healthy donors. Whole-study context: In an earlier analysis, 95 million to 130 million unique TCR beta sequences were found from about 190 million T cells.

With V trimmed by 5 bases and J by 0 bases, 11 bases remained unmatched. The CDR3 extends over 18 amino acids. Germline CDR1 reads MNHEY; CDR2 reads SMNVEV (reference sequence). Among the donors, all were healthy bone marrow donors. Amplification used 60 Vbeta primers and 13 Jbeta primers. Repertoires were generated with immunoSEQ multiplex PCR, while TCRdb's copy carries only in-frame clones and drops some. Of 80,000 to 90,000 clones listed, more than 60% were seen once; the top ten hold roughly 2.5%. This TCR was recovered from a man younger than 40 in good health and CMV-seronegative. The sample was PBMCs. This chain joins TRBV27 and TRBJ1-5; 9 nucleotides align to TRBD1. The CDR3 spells CASSGRQGGLLSNQPQHF. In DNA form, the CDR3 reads TGTGCCAGCAGTGGCCGACAGGGGGGCTTACTTAGCAATCAGCCCCAGCATTTT.